The 14 T cell receptor beta chains in this list originate from one sample, sequenced in a study of blood T cell repertoires in COVID-19. Produced via immunoSEQ multiplex PCR; TCRdb's table is partial and in-frame only. The sample contains fewer than 450,000 clones, 87% of which appear only once. What was sequenced was peripheral blood. The receptors derive from a woman between 50 and 59 years old with COVID-19, enrolled during active disease.

The rearrangement uses TRBV11-2 and TRBJ1-3, with D tentatively TRBD1 (6 bases). Germline V gives CDR1 SGHAT, CDR2 FQNNGV. This CDR3 spans 16 amino acids. Trimming left V 3 bases short and J 0 bases short, with 12 bases between. The CDR3 nucleotides are TGTGCCAGCAGCTTCACACAGGGAGTCTCTGGAAACACCATATATTTT. It translates to CASSFTQGVSGNTIYF.

V gene TRBV19 combines with J gene TRBJ1-2, with TRBD1 identical over 12 bases. Germline V gives CDR1 LNHDA, CDR2 SQIVND (reference sequence). V shed 4 bases and J 7 bases; nucleotides not matched to a gene: 7. The CDR3 extends over 15 amino acids. The CDR3 here is CASSRAGTGGSGYTF. In DNA form, the CDR3 reads TGTGCCAGTAGTAGGGCCGGGACAGGGGGCTCTGGCTACACCTTC. The full variable domain, completed using reference TRBV19 and TRBJ1-2, is DGGITQSPKYLFRKEGQNVTLSCEQNLNHDAMYWYRQDPGQGLRLIYYSQIVNDFQKGDIAEGYSVSREKKESFPLTVTSAQKNPTAFYLCASSRAGTGGSGYTFGSGTRLTVV.

This clone is a singleton in its sample. The V and J genes are TRBV2 and TRBJ2-7, with 7 bases matching TRBD1. CDR1 is SNHLY and CDR2 is FYNNEI in the germline V gene. This CDR3 is built from 13 residues. The ends lost 3 bases at V and 5 bases at J; junction bases unmatched: 4. CDR3 protein: CASSEGTVHEQYF. The CDR3 DNA sequence: TGTGCCAGCAGTGAGGGGACAGTTCACGAGCAGTACTTC. The full variable domain, with the rest looked up from reference TRBV2 and TRBJ2-7, is EPEVTQTPSHQVTQMGQEVILRCVPISNHLYFYWYRQILGQKVEFLVSFYNNEISEKSEIFDDQFSVERPDGSNFTLKIRSTKLEDSAMYFCASSEGTVHEQYFGPGTRLTVT.

The V gene is TRBV3-1 (or the pseudogene TRBV3-2), the J gene TRBJ2-1; 13 positions match TRBD2. Germline CDR1 reads LGHDT; CDR2 reads YNNKEL (reference sequence). The CDR3 sequence is 16 residues long. With 2 bases clipped from V and 7 bases from J, the junction kept 5 bases outside the gene matches. The CDR3 nucleotides are TGTGCCAGCAGCCAAACTAGGGGACTAGCGGGAAATGAGCAGTTCTTC. Protein sequence: CASSQTRGLAGNEQFF.

The V gene is TRBV28, the J gene TRBJ2-7; 10 positions agree with TRBD1. The CDR3 extends over 14 amino acids. Unmatched junction bases numbered 4, after V lost 6 bases and J lost 2 bases. In germline, CDR1 is MDHEN, CDR2 SYDVKM. The CDR3 loop is CASRRQGATYEQYF. CDR3 DNA: TGTGCCAGCAGAAGACAGGGGGCTACCTACGAGCAGTACTTC.

The chain couples TRBV9 to TRBJ2-6; TRBD1 is a possible D gene (6 bases). The CDR3 covers 15 residues. Looked up from germline, CDR1 is SGDLS and CDR2 is YYNGEE. Trimming removed 9 bases from V and 3 bases from J, with 16 bases in between. The CDR3 DNA follows: TGTGCCACCTCACAGGGTCAGGGTGGGGCCAACGTCCTGACTTTC. It codes for CATSQGQGGANVLTF.

The chain recombines TRBV7-9 with TRBJ1-5, with 7 bases matching TRBD1. This CDR3 spans 14 amino acids. Germline V gene sequence: CDR1 SEHNR, CDR2 FQNEAQ (reference sequence). Trimming at V came to 6 bases and at J to 4 bases, leaving 6 bases not matched to a gene. CDR3 DNA: TGTGCCAGCAGTAAGGGCAGGGGGAATCAGCCCCAGCATTTT. This sequence encodes CASSKGRGNQPQHF.

This chain links TRBV2 with TRBJ1-5, with D unresolved. This CDR3 is built from 16 residues. V lost 7 bases and J 3 bases, leaving 19 bases between the germline ends. From germline, CDR1 is SNHLY and CDR2 FYNNEI. The DNA of the CDR3 is TGTGCCAGCACGCCGGGGTCCTCCTTCTCCAATCAGCCCCAGCATTTT. As protein: CASTPGSSFSNQPQHF.

This chain uses TRBV7-2 with TRBJ1-4, with TRBD1 as a possible D gene (5 bases). V lost 5 bases, J lost 6 bases, and 16 bases lay in between. Germline V CDR1 and CDR2: SGHTA, FQGNSA. The CDR3 has 15 residues. CDR3: CASSPNTGLDEKLFF. The CDR3 bases are TGTGCCAGCAGCCCTAACACAGGTTTGGATGAAAAACTGTTTTTT.

This chain connects TRBV5-1 to TRBJ1-2, with TRBD1 identical over 12 bases. The CDR3 is made up of 16 amino acids. Germline V CDR1 and CDR2: SGHRS, YFSETQ. V shed 2 bases and J 6 bases; nucleotides not matched to a gene: 8. CDR3 region: CASSLGTGGLEDGYTF. CDR3 DNA sequence: TGCGCCAGCAGCTTAGGGACAGGGGGCTTAGAGGATGGCTACACCTTC. The full variable domain, rest sourced from reference TRBV5-1 and TRBJ1-2, is KAGVTQTPRYLIKTRGQQVTLSCSPISGHRSVSWYQQTPGQGLQFLFEYFSETQRNKGNFPGRFSGRQFSNSRSEMNVSTLELGDSALYLCASSLGTGGLEDGYTFGSGTRLTVV.

This chain links TRBV29-1 with TRBJ2-5; D may be TRBD1 (7 bases). The CDR3 runs to 14 residues. From germline, CDR1 is SQVTM and CDR2 ANQGSEA. Trimming took off 4 bases at V and 2 bases at J, with 14 bases between the two ends. The CDR3 loop is CSVGGAGQQETQYF. Here the CDR3 DNA reads TGCAGCGTTGGCGGGGCGGGACAGCAAGAGACCCAGTACTTC. Filled out from reference TRBV29-1 and TRBJ2-5, the complete variable domain reads SAVISQKPSRDICQRGTSLTIQCQVDSQVTMMFWYRQQPGQSLTLIATANQGSEATYESGFVIDKFPISRPNLTFSTLTVSNMSPEDSSIYLCSVGGAGQQETQYFGPGTRLLVL.

J is TRBJ1-2 and V is TRBV3-1 (or the pseudogene TRBV3-2); tentative D call: TRBD1 (5 bases). The CDR3 covers 18 residues. V was pared by 4 bases and J by 7 bases, with 28 bases between. CDR1 and CDR2 (germline): LGHDT, YNNKEL (reference sequence). Here the CDR3 DNA reads TGTGCCAGCAGCCCTTATATATCCCGGAGGGTATCTGGGGGTGGCTACACCTTC. Translating it yields CASSPYISRRVSGGGYTF.

The chain recombines TRBV7-9 with TRBJ1-1; D is undetermined. The germline CDR1 and CDR2 sequences are SEHNR and FQNEAQ (reference sequence). Trimming left V 5 bases short and J 2 bases short, with 9 bases between. This CDR3 spans 13 amino acids. CDR3 residues: CASSRGFNTEAFF. The CDR3, as DNA: TGTGCCAGCAGCCGGGGATTTAACACTGAAGCTTTCTTT.

The count of this clone is one. The J gene is TRBJ1-2, the V gene TRBV2, with D possibly matching TRBD1 (5 bases). From germline, CDR1 is SNHLY and CDR2 FYNNEI. The CDR3 sequence is 16 residues long. V was clipped by 5 bases and J by 5 bases, with 21 bases between them. CDR3 region: CASSYRPLGVFYGYTF. The CDR3 DNA reads as TGTGCCAGCAGTTACAGGCCCCTTGGGGTTTTTTATGGCTACACCTTC.